Listed below are T cell receptor beta chains from one sample, sequenced in a study of human T cells and chemical hapten exposure. TCRdb ran MiXCR on the RACE reads and lists one entry per CDR3 protein. Found here are about 110,000 distinct CDR3 sequences, 12% of them singletons; the top ten hold 1.6%. The sample in question was whole blood, obtained in connection with sensitization to the hapten diphenylcyclopropenone (DPC). All receptors derive from a woman aged 45-65 years with alopecia areata. Some clones in this sample may be carry-over from other donors' samples. The CDR3 runs from the conserved cysteine through the conserved F or W. The D gene is left open where the match is weak. Expanded clones get a size class; other rows say once, few or many, or leave the size out.

j_call v_call d_call clone_size cdr3_aa cdr3_nt
TRBJ1-1 TRBV18 TRBD1 few CASSPQGQQNTEAFF TGTGCCAGCTCACCACAGGGACAGCAGAACACTGAAGCTTTCTTT
TRBJ2-3 TRBV18 - few CASSPTGPDTQYF TGTGCCAGCTCACCAACGGGCCCAGATACGCAGTATTTT
TRBJ2-1 TRBV7-9 - few CASTLMEYRAYEQFF TGTGCCAGCACCTTGATGGAATACCGCGCATATGAGCAGTTCTTC
TRBJ1-2 TRBV28 - many CASRVQVNYGYTF TGTGCCAGCAGGGTACAAGTTAACTATGGCTACACCTTC
TRBJ2-5 TRBV7-2 - - CASSVDSASETQYF TGTGCCAGCAGCGTCGACTCTGCCTCAGAGACCCAGTACTTC
TRBJ2-5 TRBV20-1 - few CSGRVNQETQYF TGCAGTGGTAGGGTAAACCAAGAGACCCAGTACTTC
TRBJ1-1 TRBV2 TRBD1 few CATRAGQGGPEAFF TGTGCCACCAGAGCTGGACAGGGGGGCCCTGAAGCTTTCTTT
TRBJ2-1 TRBV11-3 - few CASSLLNQPFNEQFF TGTGCCAGCAGCCTCTTAAACCAACCTTTCAATGAGCAGTTCTTC
TRBJ1-4 TRBV29-1 TRBD1 few CSVDVGTVLGEKLFF TGCAGCGTTGATGTGGGGACAGTATTGGGTGAAAAACTGTTTTTT
TRBJ2-7 TRBV12-2 - few CASRLEDSGNSLSLYEQYF TGTGCAAGTCGCTTAGAGGATAGCGGGAATTCCCTTTCCTTATACGAGCAGTACTTC
TRBJ2-7 TRBV28 - - CASSPAWSWIPYEQYF TGTGCCAGCAGTCCCGCCTGGTCTTGGATCCCCTACGAGCAGTACTTC
TRBJ1-1 TRBV18 TRBD1 - CASTWTGGANTEAFF TGTGCCAGCACCTGGACAGGGGGCGCGAACACTGAAGCTTTCTTT
TRBJ2-3 TRBV13 - - CASSLSVDTQYF TGTGCCAGCAGCTTATCGGTGGATACGCAGTATTTT
TRBJ1-1 TRBV27 - - CASSLDGWGTEAFF TGTGCCAGCAGTTTAGACGGTTGGGGGACTGAAGCTTTCTTT
TRBJ1-2 TRBV4-3 - - CASSQDPETANYGYTF TGCGCCAGCAGCCAAGATCCAGAGACAGCTAACTATGGCTACACCTTC
TRBJ2-3 TRBV20-1 TRBD2 few CSASRLAGAGLKDTQYF TGCAGTGCGAGTCGCCTAGCGGGGGCCGGATTGAAAGATACGCAGTATTTT
TRBJ1-2 TRBV28 - - CASTWAGGYTF TGTGCCAGCACTTGGGCAGGAGGCTACACCTTC
TRBJ2-3 TRBV5-1 TRBD2 few CASNLAGNLDTQYF TGCGCCAGTAATCTAGCGGGAAATCTGGATACGCAGTATTTT
TRBJ2-3 TRBV3-1 TRBD2 few CASSPAGLTDTQYF TGTGCCAGCAGCCCAGCGGGGCTCACAGATACGCAGTATTTT
TRBJ1-4 TRBV28 - few CASCSATNEKLFF TGTGCCAGCTGTTCGGCAACTAATGAAAAACTGTTTTTT
TRBJ1-1 TRBV20-1 - few CSATGGTEAFF TGCAGTGCTACCGGGGGAACTGAAGCTTTCTTT
TRBJ1-5 TRBV7-9 - - CASSRPDSQPQHF TGTGCCAGCAGCCGCCCGGACAGCCAGCCCCAGCATTTT
TRBJ2-5 TRBV6-5 - few CASMQRYQETQYF TGTGCCAGCATGCAGAGGTACCAAGAGACCCAGTACTTC
TRBJ1-1 TRBV19 - - CASSTRDKVPLNEAFF TGTGCCAGTAGTACCAGGGACAAGGTCCCCCTCAATGAAGCTTTCTTT
TRBJ1-4 TRBV19 TRBD1 - CASSIAMDRVYEKLFF TGTGCCAGTAGTATCGCCATGGACAGGGTGTACGAAAAACTGTTTTTT